A selection of T cell receptor beta chains follows, all from one sample in a study of T cell responses to AZD1222 COVID-19 vaccine. Generated by immunoSEQ multiplex PCR, the TCRdb table keeps only in-frame clones and is missing some. The sample holds about 140,000 clones, approximately 90% seen once. The sequences come from peripheral blood, collected 28 days after the second AZD1222 dose. The receptor set was obtained from an adult who received the AZD1222 COVID-19 vaccine. CDR3s include the opening cysteine and the closing phenylalanine or tryptophan. A D gene is named only where the DNA matches it firmly. Expanded clones are given a class, and other clones once, few, many or no size at all.

J: TRBJ1-5; size: .; V: TRBV9; D: .; CDR3: CASSVEGGPRQPQHF; DNA: TGTGCCAGCAGCGTAGAAGGGGGTCCGAGACAGCCCCAGCATTTT
J: TRBJ1-2; size: .; V: TRBV19; D: .; CDR3: CASSIKAYYGYTF; DNA: TGTGCCAGTAGTATAAAGGCCTACTATGGCTACACCTTC
J: TRBJ1-2; size: .; V: TRBV24-1; D: .; CDR3: CATSDLYGEGYTF; DNA: TGTGCCACCAGTGATTTGTACGGTGAGGGCTACACCTTC
J: TRBJ2-5; size: .; V: TRBV4-3; D: .; CDR3: CASSQGTPGGGTQYF; DNA: TGCGCCAGCAGCCAAGGGACTCCCGGTGGGGGGACCCAGTACTTC
J: TRBJ1-2; size: few; V: TRBV6-2/TRBV6-3; D: .; CDR3: CASIPQGRVYGYTF; DNA: TGTGCCAGCATCCCTCAGGGGCGAGTCTATGGCTACACCTTC
J: TRBJ1-2; size: .; V: TRBV3-1/TRBV3-2; D: .; CDR3: CASTLRGANGYTF; DNA: TGTGCCAGCACCCTAAGGGGGGCCAATGGCTACACCTTC
J: TRBJ2-7; size: .; V: TRBV6-5; D: TRBD1; CDR3: CASSRQGYEQYF; DNA: TGTGCCAGCAGTCGACAGGGATACGAGCAGTACTTC
J: TRBJ1-2; size: .; V: TRBV6-2/TRBV6-3; D: TRBD1; CDR3: CASSLSGTVTYGYTF; DNA: TGTGCCAGCAGTTTAAGCGGGACAGTTACCTATGGCTACACCTTC
J: TRBJ2-7; size: .; V: TRBV29-1; D: .; CDR3: CSVLVTVSSYEQYF; DNA: TGCAGCGTTCTTGTGACGGTGAGTTCCTACGAGCAGTACTTC
J: TRBJ1-1; size: once; V: TRBV10-3; D: TRBD1; CDR3: CATDRKTGGTEAFF; DNA: TGTGCCACGGACCGAAAAACAGGGGGGACTGAAGCTTTCTTT
J: TRBJ1-1; size: .; V: TRBV4-2; D: .; CDR3: CASSPVGRVEAFF; DNA: TGTGCCAGCAGCCCGGTCGGACGTGTTGAAGCTTTCTTT
J: TRBJ1-4; size: .; V: TRBV4-1; D: .; CDR3: CASTPGFAFEKLFF; DNA: TGCGCCAGCACCCCCGGGTTCGCATTTGAAAAACTGTTTTTT
J: TRBJ1-1; size: .; V: TRBV7-8; D: .; CDR3: CASSPPVKNTEAFF; DNA: TGTGCCAGCAGCCCTCCGGTGAAAAACACTGAAGCTTTCTTT
J: TRBJ2-1; size: once; V: TRBV6-2/TRBV6-3; D: .; CDR3: CASSYSRANEQFF; DNA: TGTGCCAGCAGTTATTCTAGGGCCAATGAGCAGTTCTTC
J: TRBJ1-1; size: once; V: TRBV4-3; D: .; CDR3: CASSQDRTNTEAFF; DNA: TGCGCCAGCAGCCAAGATCGGACGAACACTGAAGCTTTCTTT
J: TRBJ1-2; size: .; V: TRBV3-1/TRBV3-2; D: .; CDR3: CASSQAPEPGRTF; DNA: TGTGCCAGCAGCCAAGCTCCCGAGCCAGGGAGAACCTTC
J: TRBJ1-1; size: .; V: TRBV27; D: .; CDR3: CASRSSGAGTKNTEAFF; DNA: TGTGCCAGCAGATCCTCCGGAGCCGGGACAAAGAACACTGAAGCTTTCTTT
J: TRBJ1-2; size: .; V: TRBV5-1; D: TRBD1; CDR3: CASREDSGTGYGYTF; DNA: TGCGCCAGCAGGGAGGATAGTGGGACAGGCTATGGCTACACCTTC
J: TRBJ1-6; size: .; V: TRBV7-8; D: .; CDR3: CASSLAFRQGNSPLHF; DNA: TGTGCCAGCAGCTTAGCGTTTCGGCAGGGGAATTCACCCCTCCACTTT
J: TRBJ2-3; size: .; V: TRBV9; D: TRBD2; CDR3: CASSRLAEVGTDTQYF; DNA: TGTGCCAGCAGCAGACTAGCGGAGGTTGGCACAGATACGCAGTATTTT
J: TRBJ1-2; size: once; V: TRBV6-1; D: .; CDR3: CASSEGGGDVYGYTF; DNA: TGTGCCAGCAGTGAGGGAGGGGGTGATGTCTATGGCTACACCTTC
J: TRBJ1-1; size: .; V: TRBV7-2; D: .; CDR3: CASSLGGLEAFF; DNA: TGTGCCAGCAGCTTAGGAGGGCTTGAAGCTTTCTTT
J: TRBJ2-7; size: .; V: TRBV7-2; D: .; CDR3: CASSLYGTPFPYEQYF; DNA: TGTGCCAGCAGCTTGTATGGGACACCATTTCCCTACGAGCAGTACTTC
J: TRBJ1-1; size: .; V: TRBV4-1; D: .; CDR3: CASSHQTGNTEAFF; DNA: TGCGCCAGCAGCCATCAGACAGGGAACACTGAAGCTTTCTTT
J: TRBJ2-6; size: .; V: TRBV7-9; D: .; CDR3: CASRGSGANVLTF; DNA: TGTGCCAGCAGAGGCTCTGGGGCCAACGTCCTGACTTTC
J: TRBJ2-5; size: .; V: TRBV27; D: .; CDR3: CASSLGAAYNQETQYF; DNA: TGCGCCAGCAGTTTAGGGGCAGCGTATAATCAAGAGACCCAGTACTTC
J: TRBJ2-7; size: .; V: TRBV7-9; D: TRBD2; CDR3: CASSSGKVLAGGDEQYF; DNA: TGTGCCAGCAGCTCAGGGAAGGTTCTAGCGGGAGGGGACGAGCAGTACTTC
J: TRBJ1-2; size: once; V: TRBV30; D: .; CDR3: CAWETPTGTSWYGYTF; DNA: TGTGCCTGGGAGACCCCTACAGGTACCTCTTGGTATGGCTACACCTTC
J: TRBJ2-7; size: .; V: TRBV5-1; D: .; CDR3: CASSLDRGEQYF; DNA: TGCGCCAGCAGCTTGGATCGGGGGGAGCAGTACTTC
J: TRBJ1-2; size: .; V: TRBV28; D: .; CDR3: CATSLGNYGYTF; DNA: TGTGCCACCAGCTTGGGTAACTATGGCTACACCTTC
J: TRBJ2-1; size: .; V: TRBV15; D: .; CDR3: CATSRDKSSNEQFF; DNA: TGTGCCACCAGCAGAGATAAGTCCAGCAATGAGCAGTTCTTC
J: TRBJ1-2; size: .; V: TRBV19; D: TRBD1; CDR3: CASSPDRENGYTF; DNA: TGTGCCAGTAGTCCCGACAGGGAGAATGGCTACACCTTC
J: TRBJ2-3; size: .; V: TRBV5-4; D: TRBD2; CDR3: CASSFTDSGADTQYF; DNA: TGTGCCAGCAGCTTTACGGATAGCGGGGCGGATACGCAGTATTTT
J: TRBJ2-7; size: .; V: TRBV2; D: TRBD2; CDR3: CASRLRLAGANEQYF; DNA: TGTGCCAGCAGGCTGCGACTAGCCGGGGCCAACGAGCAGTACTTC
J: TRBJ2-1; size: .; V: TRBV11-1; D: .; CDR3: CASSSPGLALNEQFF; DNA: TGTGCCAGCAGCTCCCCGGGACTGGCTCTCAATGAGCAGTTCTTC
J: TRBJ2-3; size: .; V: TRBV7-2; D: .; CDR3: CASSLAGQDTDTQYF; DNA: TGTGCCAGCAGCTTAGCTGGACAAGACACAGATACGCAGTATTTT
J: TRBJ2-2; size: .; V: TRBV7-2; D: TRBD1; CDR3: CASSMTGANSNTGELFF; DNA: TGTGCCAGCAGCATGACAGGGGCGAACTCGAACACCGGGGAGCTGTTTTTT
J: TRBJ1-4; size: .; V: TRBV4-1; D: TRBD1; CDR3: CASSEPNRGFEKLFF; DNA: TGCGCCAGCAGCGAACCAAACAGGGGATTTGAAAAACTGTTTTTT
J: TRBJ2-7; size: .; V: TRBV4-2; D: .; CDR3: CASSTSLGSYEQYF; DNA: TGTGCCAGCAGCACCTCGTTGGGATCCTACGAGCAGTACTTC
J: TRBJ2-2; size: .; V: TRBV11-2; D: .; CDR3: CASSLLGAGELFF; DNA: TGTGCCAGCAGCTTATTAGGAGCCGGGGAGCTGTTTTTT
J: TRBJ2-5; size: .; V: TRBV7-8; D: .; CDR3: CASSKGPQETQYF; DNA: TGTGCCAGCAGCAAGGGGCCTCAAGAGACCCAGTACTTC
J: TRBJ2-3; size: .; V: TRBV9; D: TRBD2; CDR3: CASSQQGTSGRARSDTQYF; DNA: TGTGCCAGCAGCCAGCAGGGGACTAGCGGGAGGGCCCGGTCAGATACGCAGTATTTT
J: TRBJ2-4; size: .; V: TRBV7-2; D: TRBD1; CDR3: CASSPTGGFIQYF; DNA: TGTGCCAGCAGCCCCACAGGGGGCTTTATTCAGTACTTC
J: TRBJ1-6; size: .; V: TRBV6-6; D: .; CDR3: CASSYAQGVSSPLHF; DNA: TGTGCCAGCAGTTACGCACAGGGCGTAAGTTCACCCCTCCACTTT
J: TRBJ2-7; size: .; V: TRBV20-1; D: .; CDR3: CSASKRDEQYF; DNA: TGCAGTGCTAGCAAGCGGGACGAGCAGTACTTC
J: TRBJ2-1; size: .; V: TRBV25-1; D: .; CDR3: CASGYNEQFF; DNA: TGTGCCAGCGGATACAATGAGCAGTTCTTC
J: TRBJ2-7; size: .; V: TRBV4-3; D: TRBD2; CDR3: CASSHQTSGGYEQYF; DNA: TGCGCCAGCAGCCACCAAACTAGCGGGGGCTACGAGCAGTACTTC
J: TRBJ1-3; size: .; V: TRBV6-6; D: .; CDR3: CASTSGNTIYF; DNA: TGTGCCAGCACCTCTGGAAACACCATATATTTT
J: TRBJ2-7; size: .; V: TRBV27; D: .; CDR3: CASASAGIHEQYF; DNA: TGTGCCAGCGCCTCCGCAGGGATCCACGAGCAGTACTTC
J: TRBJ2-2; size: .; V: TRBV28; D: .; CDR3: CASRAAGTGELFF; DNA: TGTGCCAGCAGAGCCGCAGGGACCGGGGAGCTGTTTTTT
J: TRBJ2-1; size: .; V: TRBV4-2; D: .; CDR3: CASSQAPEGYNEQFF; DNA: TGTGCCAGCAGCCAAGCCCCTGAGGGGTACAATGAGCAGTTCTTC
J: TRBJ1-5; size: .; V: TRBV10-1; D: .; CDR3: CASIGTACSSNQPQHF; DNA: TGCGCCAGCATTGGGACGGCCTGTTCTAGCAATCAGCCCCAGCATTTT
J: TRBJ1-5; size: .; V: TRBV28; D: TRBD1; CDR3: CASSLRGGSNQPQHF; DNA: TGTGCCAGCAGTTTAAGAGGGGGCAGCAATCAGCCCCAGCATTTT
J: TRBJ2-3; size: once; V: TRBV19; D: .; CDR3: CASSQRTTSTDTQYF; DNA: TGTGCCAGTAGTCAAAGGACAACTAGCACAGATACGCAGTATTTT
J: TRBJ2-1; size: .; V: TRBV29-1; D: TRBD2; CDR3: CSVPSGTLRYNEQFF; DNA: TGCAGCGTCCCGAGCGGGACCCTACGCTACAATGAGCAGTTCTTC
J: TRBJ2-4; size: .; V: TRBV7-2; D: TRBD1; CDR3: CASSFRDRGSIQYF; DNA: TGTGCCAGCAGCTTCCGGGACAGGGGATCCATTCAGTACTTC